This T cell receptor (beta chain) was identified in a study of graft-versus-host responses after intestinal transplantation. About the study: Multivisceral, liver-intestinal, or isolated intestinal transplants were performed in recipients.

Comments on this clone: The target antigen is unknown.

Assay: immunoSEQ multiplex PCR; the TCRdb copy retains only in-frame clones and omits some. The sample shows about 80,000 clones, around 90% of them seen only once. Trimming pared 4 bases from V and 3 bases from J, leaving 14 bases between. CDR1 SGHTS and CDR2 YDEGEE come from the germline V gene. CDR3 size: 15 residues. This chain joins TRBV5-8 and TRBJ1-5; maybe TRBD1 (5 bases). This TCR came from a human donor who received an intestinal transplant. The sequenced sample was unstimulated CD4+ T cells sorted from spleen or lymph node cells, obtained before intestinal transplant. This CDR3 reads CASSPGDGDNQPQHF. The CDR3 DNA sequence: TGTGCCAGCAGCCCGGGGGACGGGGACAATCAGCCCCAGCATTTT.